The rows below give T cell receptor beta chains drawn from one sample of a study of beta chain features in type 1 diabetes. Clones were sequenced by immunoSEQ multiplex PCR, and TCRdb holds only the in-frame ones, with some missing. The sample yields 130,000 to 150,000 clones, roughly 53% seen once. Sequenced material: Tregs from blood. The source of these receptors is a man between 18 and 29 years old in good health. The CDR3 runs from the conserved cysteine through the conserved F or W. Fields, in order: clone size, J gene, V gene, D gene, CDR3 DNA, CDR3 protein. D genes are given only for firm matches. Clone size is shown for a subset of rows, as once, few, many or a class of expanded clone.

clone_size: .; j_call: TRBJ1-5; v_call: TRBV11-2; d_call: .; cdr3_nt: TGTGCCAGCAGCTTAGCCGCGAACCAGCCCCAGCATTTT; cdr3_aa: CASSLAANQPQHF
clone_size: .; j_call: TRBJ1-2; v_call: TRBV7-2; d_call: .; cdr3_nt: TGTGCCAGCAGCCATCCAGGGGTTGGATATGGCTACACCTTC; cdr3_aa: CASSHPGVGYGYTF
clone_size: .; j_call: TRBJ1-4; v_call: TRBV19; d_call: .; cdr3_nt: TGTGCCAGTAGTCCCTTCGCAACTAATGAAAAACTGTTTTTT; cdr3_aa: CASSPFATNEKLFF
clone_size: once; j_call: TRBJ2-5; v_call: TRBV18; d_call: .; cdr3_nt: TGTGCCAGCTCACCATTTTCGGAGACCCAGTACTTC; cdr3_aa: CASSPFSETQYF
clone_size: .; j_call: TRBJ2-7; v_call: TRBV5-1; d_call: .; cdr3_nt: TGCGCCAGCAGCTTGGAGGCGGGCTCCTACGAGCAGTACTTC; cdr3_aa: CASSLEAGSYEQYF
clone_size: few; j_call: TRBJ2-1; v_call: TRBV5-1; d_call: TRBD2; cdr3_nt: TGCGCCAGCAGCTTAGATAGCGGGGGGATTTACAATGAGCAGTTCTTC; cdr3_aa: CASSLDSGGIYNEQFF
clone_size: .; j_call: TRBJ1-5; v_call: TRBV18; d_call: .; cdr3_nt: TGTGCCAGCTCACCATCGGGGGAGAGGCAGCCCCAGCATTTT; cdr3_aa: CASSPSGERQPQHF
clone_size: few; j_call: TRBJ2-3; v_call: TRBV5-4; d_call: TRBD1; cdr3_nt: TGTGCCAGCAGGGGACAGAGCACAGATACGCAGTATTTT; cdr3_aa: CASRGQSTDTQYF
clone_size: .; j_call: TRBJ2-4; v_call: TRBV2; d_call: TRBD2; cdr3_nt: TGTGCCAGCAGTGAAGGAGTTGGCGGGGGGGTAAAAAACATTCAGTACTTC; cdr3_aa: CASSEGVGGGVKNIQYF
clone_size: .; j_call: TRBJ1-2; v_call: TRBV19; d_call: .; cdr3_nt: TGTGCCAGTAGTTCCCAGGCGGGGGTGGTCGGTGGCTACACCTTC; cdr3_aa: CASSSQAGVVGGYTF
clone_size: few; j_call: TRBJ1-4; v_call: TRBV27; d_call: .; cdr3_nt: TGTGCCAGCGGGGAGCGGACCACGGCTAATGAAAAACTGTTTTTT; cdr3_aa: CASGERTTANEKLFF
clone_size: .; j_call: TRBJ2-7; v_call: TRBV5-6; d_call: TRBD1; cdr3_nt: TGTGCCAGCAGCTTCGGGACAGGGACCCTCTACGAGCAGTACTTC; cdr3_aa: CASSFGTGTLYEQYF
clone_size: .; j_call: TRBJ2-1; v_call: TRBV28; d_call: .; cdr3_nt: TGTGCCAGCAGCCACTATACAACGTTCTTC; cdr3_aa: CASSHYTTFF
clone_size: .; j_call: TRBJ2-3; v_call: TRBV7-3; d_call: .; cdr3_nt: TGTGCCAGCAGCTTAACGAGAGCAGATACGCAGTATTTT; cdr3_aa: CASSLTRADTQYF
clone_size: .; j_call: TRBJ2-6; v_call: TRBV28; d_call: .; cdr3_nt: TGTGCCAGCAGTCGGACAGTGCCCTCCTCTGGGGCCAACGTCCTGACTTTC; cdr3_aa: CASSRTVPSSGANVLTF
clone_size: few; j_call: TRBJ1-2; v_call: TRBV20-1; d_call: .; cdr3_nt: TGCAGTGTGACCAGGGTTGGGGGCTACACCTTC; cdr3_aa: CSVTRVGGYTF
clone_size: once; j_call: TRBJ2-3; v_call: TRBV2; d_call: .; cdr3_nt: TGTGCCAGCAGTGCGACAACTGCTTCCACAGATACGCAGTATTTT; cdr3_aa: CASSATTASTDTQYF
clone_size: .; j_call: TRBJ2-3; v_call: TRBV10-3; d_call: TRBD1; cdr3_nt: TGTGCCATCAGTCGGGACAGGGCGCCAGATACGCAGTATTTT; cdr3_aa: CAISRDRAPDTQYF
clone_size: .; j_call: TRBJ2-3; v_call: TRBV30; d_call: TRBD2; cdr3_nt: TGTGCCTGCCAGCGGGAGATCACAGATACGCAGTATTTT; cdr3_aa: CACQREITDTQYF
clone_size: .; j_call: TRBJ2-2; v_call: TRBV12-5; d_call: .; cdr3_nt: TGTGCTAGTGGTTTTAACCTCGCGGACACCGGGGAGCTGTTTTTT; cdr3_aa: CASGFNLADTGELFF
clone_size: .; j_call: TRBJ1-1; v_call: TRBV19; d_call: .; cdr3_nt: TGTGCCAGTAGTATCAGGGCCACTGAAGCTTTCTTT; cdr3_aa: CASSIRATEAFF
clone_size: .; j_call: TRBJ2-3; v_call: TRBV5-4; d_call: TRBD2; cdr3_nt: TGTGCCAGCAGCAAAGGGACTAGCGATGTAGGAGATACGCAGTATTTT; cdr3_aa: CASSKGTSDVGDTQYF
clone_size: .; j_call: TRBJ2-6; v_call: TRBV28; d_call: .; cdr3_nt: TGTGCCAGCAGTCATCAACTGAGCTCTGGGGCCAACGTCCTGACTTTC; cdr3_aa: CASSHQLSSGANVLTF
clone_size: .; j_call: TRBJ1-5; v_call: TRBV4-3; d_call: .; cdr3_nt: TGCGCCAGCAGCCAAGGTCCAGGGCAGCCCCAGCATTTT; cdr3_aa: CASSQGPGQPQHF
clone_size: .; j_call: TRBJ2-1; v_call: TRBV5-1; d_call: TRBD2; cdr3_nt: TGCGCCAGCAGCTCCGGAAATAGCGGGGGAAGAGAGCAGTTCTTC; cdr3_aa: CASSSGNSGGREQFF
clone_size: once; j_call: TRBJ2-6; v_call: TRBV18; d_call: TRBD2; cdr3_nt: TGTGCCAGCTCACGAATCGGACTAGCGGGAGTTGGGGCCAACGTCCTGACTTTC; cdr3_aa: CASSRIGLAGVGANVLTF
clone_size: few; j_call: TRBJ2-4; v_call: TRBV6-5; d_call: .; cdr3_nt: TGTGCCAGCAGTTACTCTCGGCGGGGTACCAAAAACATTCAGTACTTC; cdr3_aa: CASSYSRRGTKNIQYF
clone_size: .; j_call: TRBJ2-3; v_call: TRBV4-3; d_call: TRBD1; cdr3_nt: TGCGCCAGCAGCCCCCTAGGGGGCTCAGATACGCAGTATTTT; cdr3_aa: CASSPLGGSDTQYF
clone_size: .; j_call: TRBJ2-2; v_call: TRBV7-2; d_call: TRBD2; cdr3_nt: TGTGCCAGCAGCTCGTCGCGGGGGACCGGGGAGCTGTTTTTT; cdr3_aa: CASSSSRGTGELFF
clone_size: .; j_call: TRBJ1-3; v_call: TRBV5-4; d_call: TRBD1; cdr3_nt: TGTGCCAGCAGCACTCAGGGGGCGACTGGAAACACCATATATTTT; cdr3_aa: CASSTQGATGNTIYF
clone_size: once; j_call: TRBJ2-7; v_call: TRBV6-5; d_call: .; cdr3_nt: TGTGCCAGCAGTTTGGCGGGTGCGGAGGTCTCCTACGAGCAGTACTTC; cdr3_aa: CASSLAGAEVSYEQYF
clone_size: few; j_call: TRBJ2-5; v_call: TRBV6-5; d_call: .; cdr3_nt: TGTGCCAGCACAACGGGGGAGACCCAGTACTTC; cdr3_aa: CASTTGETQYF
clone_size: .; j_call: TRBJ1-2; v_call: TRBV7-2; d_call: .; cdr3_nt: TGTGCCAGCAGCCAGTGGGCGGGGACTGGCTACACCTTC; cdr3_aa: CASSQWAGTGYTF
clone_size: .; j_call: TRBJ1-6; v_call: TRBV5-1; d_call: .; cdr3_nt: TGCGCCAGCAGCTTGGGGTCAGTCTATAATTCACCCCTCCACTTT; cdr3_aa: CASSLGSVYNSPLHF
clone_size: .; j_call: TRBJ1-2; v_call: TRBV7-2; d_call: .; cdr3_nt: TGTGCCAGCAGCTTAGACGGCAGGGCCAACTATGGCTACACCTTC; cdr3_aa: CASSLDGRANYGYTF
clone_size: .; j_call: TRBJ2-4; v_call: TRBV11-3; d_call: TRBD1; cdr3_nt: TGTGCCAGCAGCGGACCAGGGGGCGGCATTCAGTACTTC; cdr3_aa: CASSGPGGGIQYF
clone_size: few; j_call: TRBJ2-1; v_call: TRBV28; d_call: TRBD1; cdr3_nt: TGTGCCAGCAGAATCGCAGGGGGTCGGGAGCAGTTCTTC; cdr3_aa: CASRIAGGREQFF
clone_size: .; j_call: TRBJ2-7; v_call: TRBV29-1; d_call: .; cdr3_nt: TGCAGCGTTGATCAGGGATCCCTCTACGAGCAGTACTTC; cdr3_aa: CSVDQGSLYEQYF
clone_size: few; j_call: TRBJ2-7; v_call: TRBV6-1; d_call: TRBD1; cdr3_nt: TGTGCCAGCAGTGAAGTCTGGGACAGAACCTACGAGCAGTACTTC; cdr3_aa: CASSEVWDRTYEQYF
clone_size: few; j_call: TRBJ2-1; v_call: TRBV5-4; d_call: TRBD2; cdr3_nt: TGTGCCAGCAGCTTGGAGGTCGGGAGGGCCTTTGAGCAGTTCTTC; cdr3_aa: CASSLEVGRAFEQFF